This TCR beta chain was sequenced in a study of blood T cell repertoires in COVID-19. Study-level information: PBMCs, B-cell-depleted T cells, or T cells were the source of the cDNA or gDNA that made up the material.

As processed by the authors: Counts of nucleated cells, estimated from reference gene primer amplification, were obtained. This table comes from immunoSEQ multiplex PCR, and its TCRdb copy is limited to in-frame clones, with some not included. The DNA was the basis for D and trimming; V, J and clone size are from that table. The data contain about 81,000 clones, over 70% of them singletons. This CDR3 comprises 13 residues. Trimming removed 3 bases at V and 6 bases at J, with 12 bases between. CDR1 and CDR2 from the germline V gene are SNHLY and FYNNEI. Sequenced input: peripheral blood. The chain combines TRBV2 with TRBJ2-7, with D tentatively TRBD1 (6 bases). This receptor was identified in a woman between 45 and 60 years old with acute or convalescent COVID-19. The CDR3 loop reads CASSDVQGGEQYF. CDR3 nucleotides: TGTGCCAGCAGTGACGTACAGGGTGGCGAGCAGTACTTC.